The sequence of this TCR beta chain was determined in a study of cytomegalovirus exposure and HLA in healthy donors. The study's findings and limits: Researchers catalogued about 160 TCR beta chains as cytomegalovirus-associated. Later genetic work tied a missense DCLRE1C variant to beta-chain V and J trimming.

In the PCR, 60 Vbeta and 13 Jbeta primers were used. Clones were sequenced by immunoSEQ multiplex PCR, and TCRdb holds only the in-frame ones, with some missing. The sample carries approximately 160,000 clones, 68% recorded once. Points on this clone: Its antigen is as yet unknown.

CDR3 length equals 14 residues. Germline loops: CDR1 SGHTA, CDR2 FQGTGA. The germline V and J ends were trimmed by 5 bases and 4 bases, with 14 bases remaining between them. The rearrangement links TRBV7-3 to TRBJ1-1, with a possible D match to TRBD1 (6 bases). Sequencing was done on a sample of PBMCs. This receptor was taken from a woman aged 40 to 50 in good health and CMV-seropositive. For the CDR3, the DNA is TGTGCCAGCAGCCCACAGGGTAGCAGCACTGAAGCTTTCTTT. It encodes CASSPQGSSTEAFF.